These 27 T cell receptor beta chains were sequenced from one sample in a study of CD8 T cells in ankylosing spondylitis. TCRdb reanalysed the 5' RACE reads using MiXCR and keeps one entry per CDR3 protein. The table includes roughly 120,000 distinct CDR3 sequences, approximately 15% detected once. The sequencing sample was made of blood, either unsorted or a sorted T cell fraction (not recorded which). These receptors all come from a female donor with ankylosing spondylitis or in good health (not recorded which).

The chain couples TRBV6-6 to TRBJ2-3; D unresolved. Looked up from germline, CDR1 is MNHNY and CDR2 is SVGAGI (reference sequence). The V end was cut by 0 bases, the J end by 3 bases, with 4 bases between. This CDR3 has 13 residues. CDR3 residues: CASSYSTTDTQYF. The CDR3 coding sequence is TGTGCCAGCAGTTACTCGACTACAGATACGCAGTATTTT.

The chain recombines TRBV11-3 with TRBJ2-3; 9 bases are shared with TRBD2. Germline trimming cut 3 bases from V and 4 bases from J; bases unmatched to any gene: 8. Germline V CDR1 and CDR2: SGHNT, YENEEA. The CDR3 covers 16 residues. The CDR3, as DNA: TGTGCCAGCAGCTTGTCTAGCGGGACGGGAGCAGATACGCAGTATTTT. Amino acids: CASSLSSGTGADTQYF.

V gene TRBV7-9 combines with J gene TRBJ2-1; weak D call: TRBD1 (6 bases). This CDR3 region has 15 residues. Trimming removed 6 bases from V and 4 bases from J, with 16 bases in between. CDR1 SEHNR and CDR2 FQNEAQ come from the germline V gene (reference sequence). The CDR3: CASRDSRKTYNEQFF. CDR3 bases: TGTGCCAGCAGGGACAGCCGGAAAACATACAATGAGCAGTTCTTC.

The chain is built from TRBV5-1 and TRBJ1-5; TRBD1 is a possible D gene (6 bases). Germline V gene data show CDR1 as SGHRS and CDR2 as YFSETQ. This CDR3 comprises 16 residues. Trimming took 3 bases from V and 5 from J, leaving 18 bases between them. The CDR3 DNA sequence: TGCGCCAGCAGCTCCTGGGACACCAAAGCGGATCAGCCCCAGCATTTT. It encodes CASSSWDTKADQPQHF.

This clonotype was detected a few times. The CDR3 DNA reads TGTGCCAGCAGTTTAACAGGGGCAGGAATTCTCTATAGCAATCAGCCCCAGCATTTT. Amino acids: CASSLTGAGILYSNQPQHF. The chain carries TRBV12-3 or TRBV12-4 and TRBJ1-5; 7 positions agree with TRBD1. Germline trimming cut 2 bases from V and 0 bases from J; bases unmatched to any gene: 13. The CDR3 extends over 19 amino acids.

The rearrangement uses TRBV14 and TRBJ1-6; D is perhaps TRBD1 (6 bases). V dropped 4 bases and J dropped 0 bases, with 13 bases sitting between them. Germline V CDR1 and CDR2: SGHDN, FVKESK. The CDR3 has 17 amino acids. The chain's CDR3 is CASSPGDISSYNSPLHF. In DNA form, the CDR3 reads TGTGCCAGCAGCCCCGGGGACATCAGCTCCTATAATTCACCCCTCCACTTT.

J is TRBJ2-7 and V is TRBV19, with TRBD1 as a possible D gene (5 bases). The germline V gene has CDR1 LNHDA and CDR2 SQIVND (reference sequence). V lost 4 bases, J lost 2 bases, and 9 bases lay in between. This CDR3 is 13 amino acids long. The CDR3 DNA is TGTGCCAGTAGTAGGACACTCACCTACGAGCAGTACTTC. It specifies CASSRTLTYEQYF.

This rearrangement joins TRBV5-1 to TRBJ2-5, with D possibly being TRBD1 (5 bases). The CDR3 is 15 residues long. Germline CDR1 and CDR2: SGHRS and YFSETQ. V dropped 0 bases and J dropped 2 bases, with 11 bases sitting between them. CDR3 nucleotides: TGCGCCAGCAGCTTGGTTAGGGGCGAACAAGAGACCCAGTACTTC. It codes for CASSLVRGEQETQYF.

The CDR3 loop is CASSAARDGRLDYGYTF. Here the CDR3 DNA reads TGTGCCAGCAGCGCCGCCCGCGACGGACGCCTCGACTATGGCTACACCTTC. The chain carries TRBV9 and TRBJ1-2; D remains unclear. Germline V gives CDR1 SGDLS, CDR2 YYNGEE. CDR3 length: 17 amino acids. Trimming left V 3 bases short and J 3 bases short, with 21 bases between.

This clonotype was counted ten times or more. The gene calls are TRBV30 and TRBJ1-1; 12 nucleotides match TRBD1. The CDR3 consists of 14 residues. The germline V gene has CDR1 GTSNPN and CDR2 SVGIG (reference sequence). Trimming cost V 2 bases and J 4 bases; bases outside gene matches: 2. CDR3 in amino acids: CAWSLGQGATEAFF. CDR3 DNA: TGTGCCTGGAGTTTGGGACAGGGGGCCACTGAAGCTTTCTTT. Based on the CDR3 plus reference TRBV30 and TRBJ1-1, the full variable domain is SQTIHQWPATLVQPVGSPLSLECTVEGTSNPNLYWYRQAAGRGLQLLFYSVGIGQISSEVPQNLSASRPQDRQFILSSKKLLLSDSGFYLCAWSLGQGATEAFFGQGTRLTVV.

This sequence joins TRBV7-2 and TRBJ2-5; 14 bases fit TRBD2. The V gene's germline CDR1 is SGHTA and CDR2 FQGNSA. Trimming took 5 bases from V and 1 from J; bases not matched to a gene: 6. The CDR3 consists of 17 residues. The CDR3 sequence is CASSRLAGGRVQETQYF. The CDR3 region has the DNA TGTGCCAGCAGCCGACTAGCGGGAGGGCGGGTCCAAGAGACCCAGTACTTC.

CDR3 nucleotides: TGTGCCAGCAGTTTAATGTTCGGTTCCTACGAGCAGTACTTC. Translating it yields CASSLMFGSYEQYF. V gene TRBV12-3 or TRBV12-4 combines with J gene TRBJ2-7, with no clear D. This CDR3 is built from 14 residues. The V gene lost 2 bases and the J gene lost 1 base, with 9 bases spanning the gap.

This clonotype was recorded at least ten times. The gene calls are TRBV7-2 and TRBJ2-7, with TRBD2 matching 9 bases. The CDR3 runs to 14 residues. Germline CDR1 SGHTA, CDR2 FQGNSA. V lost 2 bases and J lost 4; bases outside the gene matches: 3. The CDR3 is CASSLTRGGYEQYF. Here the CDR3 DNA reads TGTGCCAGCAGCTTAACGCGGGGGGGGTACGAGCAGTACTTC.

In its sample, this clonotype was seen a few times. The chain recombines TRBV20-1 with TRBJ2-6; D is unresolved. Trimming shortened V by 1 base and J by 1 base, and 8 bases separated the two germline ends. Per the germline V gene, CDR1 is DFQATT and CDR2 is SNEGSKA (reference sequence). The CDR3 consists of 15 residues. The CDR3 sequence is CSARVVKSGANVLTF. The CDR3 DNA reads TGCAGTGCTAGAGTAGTCAAATCTGGGGCCAACGTCCTGACTTTC.

The chain carries TRBV28 and TRBJ2-1; 7 bases align to TRBD1. With V trimmed by 4 bases and J by 4 bases, 10 bases remained unmatched. Germline CDR1 is MDHEN and CDR2 is SYDVKM. The CDR3 loop spans 16 amino acids. The CDR3 bases are TGTGCCAGCAGTTCAAAGGGGGCGAGATTGTACAATGAGCAGTTCTTC. Protein: CASSSKGARLYNEQFF. The whole variable domain, remainder taken from reference TRBV28 and TRBJ2-1, is DVKVTQSSRYLVKRTGEKVFLECVQDMDHENMFWYRQDPGLGLRLIYFSYDVKMKEKGDIPEGYSVSREKKERFSLILESASTNQTSMYLCASSSKGARLYNEQFFGPGTRLTVL.

In this sample, this clonotype turned up many times. The genes are TRBV12-3 or TRBV12-4 and TRBJ1-3; TRBD1 matches at 8 bases. The CDR3 sequence is 14 residues long. V lost 8 bases to trimming and J lost 2 bases; unmatched junction nucleotides: 5. CDR3 region: CASRPGQAGNTIYF. CDR3 in DNA: TGTGCCAGCCGCCCGGGACAGGCTGGAAACACCATATATTTT.

To note about this clonotype: The germline gene is not matched at one end of the junction; a read error may be the cause. The rearrangement uses TRBV6-5 and TRBJ2-7; TRBD1 might be the D (6 bases). This CDR3 has 15 amino acids. Germline values: CDR1 MNHEY, CDR2 SVGAGI. CDR3 protein: CAISYKRGSSYEQYF. The CDR3, as DNA: TGTGCCATCAGTTACAAGAGGGGGTCATCCTACGAGCAGTACTTC.

The sample holds many counts of this clonotype. The chain is built from TRBV12-3 or TRBV12-4 and TRBJ2-3; 9 nucleotides line up with TRBD2. The CDR3 has 15 residues. V dropped 5 bases and J dropped 1; count of bases not matched to a gene: 4. CDR3 loop: CASSLIAGGTDTQYF. The CDR3 nucleotides are TGTGCCAGCAGTCTCATAGCGGGGGGCACAGATACGCAGTATTTT.

This clonotype was detected ten times or more. The J gene is TRBJ2-7, the V gene TRBV7-9; 10 positions agree with TRBD1. V lost 2 bases, J lost 4 bases, and 8 bases stayed unmatched. CDR3 size: 16 residues. Per germline, CDR1 SEHNR and CDR2 FQNEAQ (reference sequence). The CDR3 nucleotides are TGTGCCAGCAGCTTACTGGCGGGACAGGGGCGATACGAGCAGTACTTC. Translation: CASSLLAGQGRYEQYF.

This clonotype was counted a few times. This chain links TRBV15 with TRBJ1-1, with unresolved D. V was shortened by 0 bases and J by 10 bases, with 12 bases between the two germline ends. The germline CDR1 and CDR2 sequences are LNHNV and YYDKDF (reference sequence). CDR3 size: 13 residues. The CDR3 bases are TGTGCCACCAGCAGAGATCGGAAAGGGATAGCTTTCTTT. Amino acid sequence: CATSRDRKGIAFF.

The table lists this clonotype with many counts. Mismatch with germline at one junction end may stem from a read error. The J gene is TRBJ2-3, the V gene TRBV12-3 or TRBV12-4, with D maybe TRBD2 (7 bases). This CDR3 has 12 residues. In DNA, the CDR3 is TGTGCCAGTAGTTCTAGGGGGGGTACGCAGTATTTT. Protein: CASSSRGGTQYF.

This clonotype was counted many times. The chain employs TRBV5-1 and TRBJ2-3; D possibly corresponds to TRBD2 (5 bases). CDR1 and CDR2 (germline): SGHRS, YFSETQ. The CDR3 contains 14 residues. The V end was cut by 6 bases, the J end by 5 bases, with 16 bases between. CDR3 nucleotides: TGCGCCAGCAAATTTAACCTAGCAGGAGATACGCAGTATTTT. Residues: CASKFNLAGDTQYF.

The table lists this clonotype with many counts. The rearrangement uses TRBV5-1 and TRBJ1-1; TRBD1 matches at 7 bases. Trimming cost V 0 bases and J 7 bases; bases outside gene matches: 9. This CDR3 has 15 residues. Per germline, CDR1 SGHRS and CDR2 YFSETQ. CDR3 region: CASSLGTTGSVEAFF. CDR3 nucleotides: TGCGCCAGCAGCTTGGGAACGACAGGGAGTGTTGAAGCTTTCTTT.

Comments on this clonotype: A read error may be the cause here, since a much bigger clone is one base away. The genes are TRBV5-1 and TRBJ2-3, with D unclear. CDR3 size: 15 residues. From germline, CDR1 is SGHRS and CDR2 YFSETQ. Trimming took off 2 bases at V and 6 bases at J, with 16 bases between the two ends. CDR3 sequence (DNA): TGCGCCAGCAGCTTCGGCACTCCTCCCCAGGATACGCAGTATTTT. This translates into CASSFGTPPQDTQYF.

The chain combines TRBV7-3 with TRBJ2-7; the D is unclear. CDR1 is SGHTA, CDR2 FQGTGA, per germline. Trimming left V 5 bases short and J 2 bases short, with 16 bases between. CDR3 length: 15 amino acids. In DNA, the CDR3 is TGTGCCAGCAGCCCCGGGTCGGCAGAGACCTACGAGCAGTACTTC. Residues: CASSPGSAETYEQYF.

The V gene is TRBV29-1, the J gene TRBJ2-2; D may be TRBD2 (5 bases). V was clipped by 7 bases and J by 4 bases, with 13 bases between them. Germline loops: CDR1 SQVTM, CDR2 ANQGSEA. This CDR3 spans 13 amino acids. The CDR3, as DNA: TGCAGCGCTAGCTACGCCTCCACCGGGGAGCTGTTTTTT. Encoded protein: CSASYASTGELFF.

As concerns this clonotype: A much larger clone lies a single base off, so this may be a read error. The V and J genes are TRBV5-1 and TRBJ2-6; the D gene could be TRBD1 or TRBD2 (5 bases each). This CDR3 region has 17 residues. Germline V gives CDR1 SGHRS, CDR2 YFSETQ. This chain's CDR3 is CPSGITGLSSGANVLTF. CDR3 nucleotides: TGCCCCAGCGGAATAACAGGTCTCAGCTCTGGGGCCAACGTCCTGACTTTC.